What follows describes a single T cell receptor (beta chain). Its antigen is unidentified. This sample is drawn from a study of PD-1 blockade in classical Hodgkin lymphoma. Study results and caveats: The repertoire differences lack a defined cause, possibly disease activity or prior therapy.

Produced via immunoSEQ multiplex PCR; TCRdb's table is partial and in-frame only. The table has about 47,000 clones, roughly 93% seen once; the top ten hold approximately 4.9%. This sample's time point: newly diagnosed, previously untreated cHL patient sample. The receptor's source is a human donor with classical Hodgkin lymphoma. The sequenced sample consisted of peripheral blood mononuclear cells (PBMCs).

This CDR3 reads CASSELGGYTF. CDR3 DNA: TGTGCCAGCAGTGAATTGGGGGGCTACACCTTC. The chain joins TRBV2 to TRBJ1-2; D unresolved. The CDR3 runs 11 residues. Deletions cut 2 bases from V and 8 bases from J, with 6 bases between. Per germline, CDR1 SNHLY and CDR2 FYNNEI.